Each of the 28 T cell receptor beta chains below was sequenced from the same sample in a study of cytomegalovirus exposure and HLA in healthy donors. 60 Vbeta and 13 Jbeta primers were used in PCR. Using immunoSEQ multiplex PCR, the repertoire was profiled, and TCRdb retains in-frame clones only, with some absent. The profile covers approximately 150,000 clones, with 70% to 80% appearing a single time and roughly 1.9% taken by the ten largest. Sequenced material: PBMCs. These receptors were collected from a man in his forties in good health and CMV-seronegative.

The chain uses TRBV30 and TRBJ1-5, with 8 bases that match TRBD1. The CDR3 sequence is 15 residues long. Losses at the gene ends were 5 bases for V and 2 bases for J; bases not matched to a gene: 8. The germline V gene encodes CDR1 GTSNPN and CDR2 SVGIG (reference sequence). CDR3: CAWARGRGGNQPQHF. The CDR3 nucleotides are TGTGCCTGGGCCAGGGGGCGCGGCGGCAATCAGCCCCAGCATTTT.

V and J are TRBV9 and TRBJ1-1, with 11 bases aligning to TRBD1. With 0 bases clipped from V and 10 bases from J, the junction kept 2 bases outside the gene matches. Germline values: CDR1 SGDLS, CDR2 YYNGEE. The CDR3 length is 13 residues. CDR3 protein: CASSVEGTGGAFF. The DNA for the CDR3 is TGTGCCAGCAGCGTAGAAGGGACAGGGGGAGCTTTCTTT.

This sequence joins TRBV4-2 and TRBJ2-2; 7 nucleotides align to TRBD2. CDR1 and CDR2 (germline): LGHNA, YNFKEQ. This CDR3 region has 19 residues. V shed 0 bases, J shed 10 bases, and the junction held 20 bases outside the gene matches. The CDR3 sequence: CASSQDQFGLAGAALELFF. In DNA form, the CDR3 reads TGTGCCAGCAGCCAAGATCAGTTCGGGCTTGCGGGAGCCGCCCTGGAGCTGTTTTTT.

The chain combines TRBV7-9 with TRBJ1-1; D unresolved. Germline V gene sequence: CDR1 SEHNR, CDR2 FQNEAQ (reference sequence). The CDR3 runs to 15 residues. Trimming shortened V by 5 bases and J by 1 base, and 14 bases separated the two germline ends. DNA of the CDR3: TGTGCCAGCAGCACCCCCGGGATCCAGAACACTGAAGCTTTCTTT. Its translation: CASSTPGIQNTEAFF.

DNA for the CDR3: TGCAGCGTTGACGGGGCCACGGGAGGTTACGAGCAGTACTTC. Amino acid sequence: CSVDGATGGYEQYF. The V call is TRBV29-1, the J call TRBJ2-7; 7 nucleotides match TRBD2. Unmatched junction bases numbered 9, after V lost 3 bases and J lost 4 bases. The CDR3 is 14 residues long. Germline V CDR1 and CDR2: SQVTM, ANQGSEA.

The CDR3 here is CASSSKLASGTGELFF. The CDR3 nucleotides are TGTGCCAGCAGCTCCAAACTAGCGTCGGGCACCGGGGAGCTGTTTTTT. The J gene is TRBJ2-2, the V gene TRBV5-5; 7 nucleotides line up with TRBD2. With V trimmed by 3 bases and J by 4 bases, 9 bases remained unmatched. CDR3 length: 16 residues. Germline CDR1 is SGHKS and CDR2 is YYEKEE (reference sequence). The full variable domain, its missing parts supplied by reference TRBV5-5 and TRBJ2-2, is DAGVTQSPTHLIKTRGQQVTLRCSPISGHKSVSWYQQVLGQGPQFIFQYYEKEERGRGNFPDRFSARQFPNYSSELNVNALLLGDSALYLCASSSKLASGTGELFFGEGSRLTVL.

This clone came up once. The V gene is TRBV5-8, the J gene TRBJ2-7; D gene uncertain. Germline V gene sequence: CDR1 SGHTS, CDR2 YDEGEE. This CDR3 comprises 14 residues. Trimming shortened V by 4 bases and J by 2 bases, and 13 bases separated the two germline ends. Written as DNA, the CDR3 is TGTGCCAGCAGCCGACTCCTCGATCCCTACGAGCAGTACTTC. Translated: CASSRLLDPYEQYF.

The V call is TRBV4-3, the J call TRBJ2-1; 9 bases line up with TRBD2. The V and J ends lost 3 bases and 7 bases, in that order; junction bases with no gene match: 7. Germline V lookup: CDR1 LGHNA, CDR2 YSLEER. This CDR3 comprises 15 residues. The CDR3: CASSQGGRAGNEQFF. DNA for the CDR3: TGCGCCAGCAGCCAGGGCGGGAGGGCGGGAAATGAGCAGTTCTTC.

V gene TRBV9 combines with J gene TRBJ2-7, with 9 nucleotides matching TRBD2. CDR1 and CDR2 (germline): SGDLS, YYNGEE. V trimming: 0 bases; J trimming: 3 bases; junction bases outside the gene matches: 7. The CDR3 covers 16 residues. DNA for the CDR3: TGTGCCAGCAGCGTAGCTGGTAGCGGGAGTCTCTACGAGCAGTACTTC. Translated: CASSVAGSGSLYEQYF. Full variable domain (rest looked up from reference TRBV9 and TRBJ2-7): DSGVTQTPKHLITATGQRVTLRCSPRSGDLSVYWYQQSLDQGLQFLIQYYNGEERAKGNILERFSAQQFPDLHSELNLSSLELGDSALYFCASSVAGSGSLYEQYFGPGTRLTVT.

Remarks on this clone: The junction differs from germline at one of its ends, possibly a read error. The genes are TRBV4-1 and TRBJ2-5, with TRBD1 as a possible D gene (5 bases). The length of the CDR3 is 15 residues. Germline V gene data show CDR1 as MGHRA and CDR2 as YSYEKL. CDR3 amino acids: CAGSQEGAQGETQYF. The DNA for the CDR3 is TGCGCCGGCAGCCAAGAAGGGGCCCAGGGAGAGACCCAGTACTTC.

This clone was observed a single time. The V gene is TRBV15, the J gene TRBJ1-2; 9 bases agree with TRBD1. After removal of 1 base from V and 1 base from J, the junction contained 1 base not matched to a gene. The CDR3 runs to 15 residues. Germline-derived CDR1 and CDR2 are LNHNV and YYDKDF (reference sequence). The CDR3 nucleotides are TGTGCCACCAGCAGAGGACAGGGGGGTAACTATGGCTACACCTTC. It encodes CATSRGQGGNYGYTF.

This sequence joins TRBV6-4 and TRBJ2-3; D possibly corresponds to TRBD1 (6 bases). This CDR3 region has 13 residues. With 2 bases removed from V and 5 bases from J, the gap between germline ends came to 8 bases. CDR1 and CDR2 (germline): MRHNA, SNTAGT. In nucleotides, the CDR3 is TGTGCCAGCAGTGACAGGGGGAGAGATACGCAGTATTTT. Its protein product is CASSDRGRDTQYF.

This chain uses TRBV7-2 with TRBJ1-5; D is perhaps TRBD1 (5 bases). This CDR3 region has 14 residues. V shed 5 bases and J shed 10 bases, with 18 bases lying between them. Germline lookup yields CDR1 SGHTA and CDR2 FQGNSA. The CDR3 nucleotides read TGTGCCAGCAGCGCTGACAGAGGCGTCTCTCCCCAGCATTTT. Translated, it gives CASSADRGVSPQHF.

The chain links TRBV5-1 to TRBJ2-1; 7 bases match TRBD2. CDR1 and CDR2 from the germline V gene are SGHRS and YFSETQ. V was clipped by 3 bases and J by 4 bases; unmatched bases: 22. The CDR3 runs to 20 residues. The CDR3 here is CASSSAGGGNWWEGYNEQFF. CDR3 coding DNA: TGCGCCAGCAGCTCCGCCGGCGGGGGAAATTGGTGGGAGGGTTACAATGAGCAGTTCTTC.

The rearrangement links TRBV5-1 to TRBJ1-4; TRBD1 is a possible D gene (5 bases). Per the germline V gene, CDR1 is SGHRS and CDR2 is YFSETQ. With 0 bases removed from V and 5 bases from J, the gap between germline ends came to 14 bases. CDR3 size: 16 residues. This CDR3 reads CASSLARGGSNEKLFF. As DNA, the CDR3 is TGCGCCAGCAGCTTGGCCCGTGGGGGGTCGAATGAAAAACTGTTTTTT.

The V gene is TRBV10-3, the J gene TRBJ2-5; TRBD2 matches 7 bases. The closer fit of TRBJ2-7 to the DNA end suggests the J call may be wrong. CDR1 and CDR2 (germline): ENHRY, SYGVKD. The CDR3 runs to 14 residues. In DNA, the CDR3 is TGTGCCATCAGTGGCTCGGGACTAACCTACGAGCAGTACTTC. Translation: CAISGSGLTYEQYF.

Points on this clone: Its ends do not fully match the called genes, so a read error is possible. This rearrangement joins TRBV7-7 to TRBJ2-7; TRBD2 is a possible D gene (5 bases). The CDR3 sequence is 15 residues long. Germline V gives CDR1 SSHAT, CDR2 FNYEAQ (reference sequence). CDR3 nucleotides: TGTGCTAGCAGCTTATCCCGGGATCCCTCCTACGAGCAGTACTTC. It specifies CASSLSRDPSYEQYF. The whole variable domain, remainder taken from reference TRBV7-7 and TRBJ2-7, is GAGVSQSPRYKVTKRGQDVTLRCDPISSHATLYWYQQALGQGPEFLTYFNYEAQPDKSGLPSDRFSAERPEGSISTLTIQRTEQRDSAMYRCASSLSRDPSYEQYFGPGTRLTVT.

This chain links TRBV5-1 with TRBJ2-7; TRBD1 agrees at 9 bases. Germline V CDR1 and CDR2: SGHRS, YFSETQ. V lost 4 bases to trimming and J lost 7 bases; unmatched junction nucleotides: 12. The CDR3 consists of 15 residues. The CDR3 DNA reads as TGCGCCAGCAGCACTTCCCCGGGACAGGGTTTTGAGCAGTACTTC. Amino acid sequence: CASSTSPGQGFEQYF.

The V call is TRBV30, the J call TRBJ2-7; no firm D call. CDR1 and CDR2 from the germline V gene are GTSNPN and SVGIG (reference sequence). The CDR3 contains 15 residues. V dropped 2 bases and J dropped 1 base, with 15 bases sitting between them. In DNA form, the CDR3 reads TGTGCCTGGAGTCCCCCACGGCGGCGATCCTACGAGCAGTACTTC. As protein: CAWSPPRRRSYEQYF.

The chain carries TRBV4-3 and TRBJ2-5, with D possibly matching TRBD2 (5 bases). V shed 0 bases and J shed 2 bases, with 10 bases lying between them. The V gene's germline CDR1 is LGHNA and CDR2 YSLEER. The CDR3 runs to 15 residues. CDR3 amino acids: CASSQDRGRQETQYF. CDR3 DNA sequence: TGCGCCAGCAGCCAAGATCGGGGTAGGCAAGAGACCCAGTACTTC.

V is TRBV7-2 and J is TRBJ2-1; TRBD2 is a possible D gene (6 bases). CDR1 is SGHTA and CDR2 is FQGNSA in the germline V gene. This CDR3 has 17 amino acids. Deletions cut 2 bases from V and 8 bases from J, with 22 bases between. CDR3 DNA sequence: TGTGCCAGCAGCTTAACGTTTGGTGGACTACTTCGGGATGAGCAGTTCTTC. This gives the protein CASSLTFGGLLRDEQFF.

This sequence joins TRBV5-4 and TRBJ2-1; TRBD2 matches at 9 bases. There are 15 residues in the CDR3. Germline V gives CDR1 SGHNT, CDR2 YYREEE (reference sequence). After removal of 6 bases from V and 6 bases from J, the junction contained 10 bases not matched to a gene. In DNA form, the CDR3 reads TGTGCCAGCACCGTAGCGGGAGTAGTGGTCAATGAGCAGTTCTTC. The encoded protein is CASTVAGVVVNEQFF.

The rearrangement links TRBV28 to TRBJ2-5; no definite D call. The CDR3 is made up of 11 amino acids. Germline values: CDR1 MDHEN, CDR2 SYDVKM. The V gene lost 6 bases and the J gene lost 5 bases, with 7 bases spanning the gap. CDR3 sequence: CASRLQETQYF. Written as DNA, the CDR3 is TGTGCCAGCAGGCTCCAGGAGACCCAGTACTTC.

CDR3 loop: CSVGDRGREGAGELFF. The CDR3 DNA sequence: TGCAGCGTTGGAGACCGTGGTCGGGAGGGGGCCGGGGAGCTGTTTTTT. V usage is TRBV29-1 and J usage is TRBJ2-2; TRBD2 aligns across 8 bases. J lost 6 bases, V lost 4 bases, and 13 bases had no gene match. This CDR3 comprises 16 residues. The V gene's germline CDR1 is SQVTM and CDR2 ANQGSEA.

This sequence joins TRBV5-1 and TRBJ2-1; 10 nucleotides agree with TRBD1. This CDR3 comprises 15 residues. V dropped 0 bases and J dropped 4; count of bases not matched to a gene: 1. CDR1 is SGHRS and CDR2 is YFSETQ in the germline V gene. This CDR3 reads CASSLGDRGYNEQFF. The DNA for the CDR3 is TGCGCCAGCAGCTTGGGGGACAGGGGTTACAATGAGCAGTTCTTC.

The rearrangement joins TRBV21-1 to TRBJ2-5; the table's D call, TRBD2, was not checked against the DNA. TRBV21-1 represents a pseudogene. The CDR3 sequence is 14 residues long. CDR3 sequence: CGNSAVRTGETQYF. For the CDR3, the DNA is TGTGGGAATAGCGCCGTTCGGACCGGGGAGACCCAGTACTTC.

The chain combines TRBV6-6 with TRBJ2-1; D is possibly TRBD1 (6 bases). V lost 2 bases, J lost 8 bases, and 13 bases lay in between. Germline lookup yields CDR1 MNHNY and CDR2 SVGAGI (reference sequence). CDR3 length equals 14 residues. The CDR3 bases are TGTGCCAGCAGTTACGGGGGCTTAAACGATGAGCAGTTCTTC. Amino acid sequence: CASSYGGLNDEQFF.

The chain carries TRBV5-1 and TRBJ2-1; no definite D call. The CDR3 runs 13 residues. CDR1 is SGHRS, CDR2 YFSETQ, per germline. Trimming took off 0 bases at V and 7 bases at J, with 8 bases between the two ends. The CDR3 nucleotides read TGCGCCAGCAGCTTGGTGGTCGGGAATGAGCAGTTCTTC. Translating it yields CASSLVVGNEQFF. The full variable domain, completed using reference TRBV5-1 and TRBJ2-1, is KAGVTQTPRYLIKTRGQQVTLSCSPISGHRSVSWYQQTPGQGLQFLFEYFSETQRNKGNFPGRFSGRQFSNSRSEMNVSTLELGDSALYLCASSLVVGNEQFFGPGTRLTVL.